Given below is one T cell receptor beta chain in context. This specimen comes from a study of T cells in Graves' hyperthyroidism and ophthalmopathy. Amplified regions were TCR beta CDR3 sequences from RNA transcripts. In the first-round RT-PCR of the TCR CDR3, the HTBI primer set was used. TCRdb called the multiplex PCR reads again in MiXCR, with one record for every CDR3 protein. The data show 300,000 to 450,000 distinct CDR3 sequences, 15% to 18% seen once. This CDR3 spans 19 amino acids. V gave up 2 bases and J gave up 7 bases; unmatched junction bases: 12. Germline CDR1 and CDR2: SEHNR and FQNEAQ (reference sequence).

The sample consisted of blood. The chain has TRBV7-9 and TRBJ2-1, with TRBD2 matching over 15 bases. The sequence came from a young woman with Graves' hyperthyroidism that later progressed to Graves' ophthalmopathy. For the CDR3, the DNA is TGTGCCAGCAGCTTAAAGACCGGGACTAGCGGGAGGTGGAGTAATGAGCAGTTCTTC. Protein product: CASSLKTGTSGRWSNEQFF.